This T cell receptor beta chain was retrieved from a study of cytomegalovirus exposure and HLA in healthy donors. Broader study findings: A few of the chains that were CMV-associated were confirmed in vitro to be specific for CMV antigens.

This CDR3 comprises 13 residues. From germline, CDR1 is LGHNT and CDR2 FRNRAP. The V end was cut by 2 bases, the J end by 5 bases, with 9 bases between. A word on this clone: Its antigen remains unidentified. Distinct nucleotide sequences in the sample also encode this CDR3.

The PCR was carried out with 60 Vbeta primers and 13 Jbeta primers. Sequencing was performed with immunoSEQ multiplex PCR; in TCRdb, only in-frame clones are kept and a portion is missing. This sample has 200,000 to 250,000 clones; almost 70% occur once, and the top ten carry around 3%. Sequenced: PBMCs. This receptor was taken from a man aged 35 to 55 in good health and CMV-seropositive. The chain employs TRBV12-5 and TRBJ2-5, with a possible D match to TRBD2 (5 bases). The CDR3 spells CASGLTGLETQYF. The CDR3 DNA is TGTGCTAGTGGTTTGACGGGGTTGGAGACCCAGTACTTC.